The rows below give T cell receptor beta chains drawn from one sample of a study of PD-1 blockade in classical Hodgkin lymphoma. Profiling relied on immunoSEQ multiplex PCR, and the TCRdb table lists in-frame clones only, not all of them. The sample includes tens of thousands of clones, nearly 90% of them seen just once. Sequences were derived from peripheral blood mononuclear cells (PBMCs), sampled before the fourth cycle of nivolumab. The receptors were sampled from a human donor with classical Hodgkin lymphoma. The CDR3 runs from the conserved cysteine through the conserved F or W. D genes are given only for firm matches.

d_call,j_call,v_call,cdr3_aa
TRBD1,TRBJ2-6,TRBV28,CASKGWVGTVSSGANVLTF
TRBD1,TRBJ2-1,TRBV7-3,CASSKIGGQGKNEQFF
TRBD1,TRBJ2-7,TRBV4-1,CASSHDRDRDRGHYEQYF
NA,TRBJ2-3,TRBV5-6,CASSSRQTDTQYF
NA,TRBJ1-2,TRBV10-3,CAISESPDRYGYTF
TRBD1,TRBJ1-5,TRBV6-5,CASSYGTDNQPQHF
NA,TRBJ2-1,TRBV7-6,CASSPTVGFHEQFF
NA,TRBJ2-7,TRBV5-1,CASSLLQESFYEQYF
NA,TRBJ1-1,TRBV7-2,CASSLGRAGTEAFF
NA,TRBJ1-5,TRBV7-2,CASSIAGRRQPQHF
NA,TRBJ2-2,TRBV27,CASSRYTNTGELFF
NA,TRBJ2-1,TRBV21-1,CASSKSVKPHNEQFF
TRBD1,TRBJ2-4,TRBV7-3,CASSTGQGNIQYF
NA,TRBJ1-1,TRBV7-9,CASSSLAEAFF
TRBD2,TRBJ2-5,TRBV5-4,CASSGGLAGPQETQYF
TRBD2,TRBJ2-7,TRBV18,CASSAQTSGRAYEQYF
NA,TRBJ2-7,TRBV12-5,CASGLVLTRTSYEQYF
TRBD2,TRBJ2-1,TRBV5-4,CASSLPKAGPRNEQFF
NA,TRBJ2-1,TRBV21-1,CASSDEQFF
NA,TRBJ2-5,TRBV5-4,CASSFRSGQETQYF
NA,TRBJ2-1,TRBV19,CASSIAWVSYNEQFF
NA,TRBJ1-5,TRBV5-1,CASSFADATGPKVLDQPQHF
NA,TRBJ2-7,TRBV6-6,CASSYTPQSGEQYF
NA,TRBJ2-7,TRBV11-3,CASSRQKGPNYEQYF
NA,TRBJ1-2,TRBV11-3,CASSSKREVNYGYTF
NA,TRBJ2-7,TRBV14,CASSRTGAYEQYF
TRBD2,TRBJ2-3,TRBV5-1,CASSLGAGVKADTQYF
TRBD2,TRBJ2-1,TRBV5-1,CASKGTSGNEQFF
NA,TRBJ2-2,TRBV4-1,CASRTWTGELFF
NA,TRBJ1-2,TRBV4-1,CASSQAFQDLYYGYTF
TRBD1,TRBJ2-7,TRBV29-1,CSVKDRADHYEQYF
NA,TRBJ2-1,TRBV6-4,CASSEKLEGESEQFF
NA,TRBJ2-5,TRBV6-5,CASRSGPQETQYF
NA,TRBJ1-2,TRBV27,CASSTTGFGYTF
NA,TRBJ2-3,TRBV5-1,CASSQTGSSTDTQYF
TRBD2,TRBJ2-7,TRBV7-8,CASSGGGYEQYF
TRBD1,TRBJ2-3,TRBV27,CASSSGTGGSNTQYF
TRBD1,TRBJ1-2,TRBV7-6,CASSNRQGLPLVRGYTF
TRBD1,TRBJ2-7,TRBV28,CASSLSRDRSPILYEQYF
NA,TRBJ1-1,TRBV11-3,CATSPFRNTEAFF
TRBD2,TRBJ2-7,TRBV5-1,CASSLGRANEQYF